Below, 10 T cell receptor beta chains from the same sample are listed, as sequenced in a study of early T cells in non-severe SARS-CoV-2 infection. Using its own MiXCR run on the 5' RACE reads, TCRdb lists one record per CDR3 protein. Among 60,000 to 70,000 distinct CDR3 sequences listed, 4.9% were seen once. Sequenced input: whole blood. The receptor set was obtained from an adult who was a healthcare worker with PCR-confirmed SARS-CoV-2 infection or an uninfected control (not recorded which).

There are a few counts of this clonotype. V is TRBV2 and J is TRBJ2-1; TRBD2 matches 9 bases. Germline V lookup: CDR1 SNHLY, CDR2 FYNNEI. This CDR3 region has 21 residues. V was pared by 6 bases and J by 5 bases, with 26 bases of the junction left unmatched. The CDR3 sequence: CASSAYSGTASLAGLHNEQFF. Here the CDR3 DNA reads TGTGCCAGCAGCGCCTACTCAGGGACAGCATCACTAGCGGGCCTTCACAATGAGCAGTTCTTC. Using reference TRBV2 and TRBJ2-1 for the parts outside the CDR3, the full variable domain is EPEVTQTPSHQVTQMGQEVILRCVPISNHLYFYWYRQILGQKVEFLVSFYNNEISEKSEIFDDQFSVERPDGSNFTLKIRSTKLEDSAMYFCASSAYSGTASLAGLHNEQFFGPGTRLTVL.

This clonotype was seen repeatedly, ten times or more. The CDR3 DNA reads TGTGCCAGCAGCCAAGATGCACAGGGTTACAATGAGCAGTTCTTC. This sequence encodes CASSQDAQGYNEQFF. The gene calls are TRBV3-1 and TRBJ2-1, with D possibly being TRBD1 (6 bases). Germline CDR1 reads LGHDT; CDR2 reads YNNKEL (reference sequence). The CDR3 has 15 residues. Trimming took off 0 bases at V and 4 bases at J, with 10 bases between the two ends.

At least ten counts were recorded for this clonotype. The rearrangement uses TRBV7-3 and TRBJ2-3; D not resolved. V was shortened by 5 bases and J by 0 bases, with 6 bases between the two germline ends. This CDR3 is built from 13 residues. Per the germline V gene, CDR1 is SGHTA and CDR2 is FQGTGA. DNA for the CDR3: TGTGCCAGCAGCCACACGAGCACAGATACGCAGTATTTT. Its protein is CASSHTSTDTQYF.

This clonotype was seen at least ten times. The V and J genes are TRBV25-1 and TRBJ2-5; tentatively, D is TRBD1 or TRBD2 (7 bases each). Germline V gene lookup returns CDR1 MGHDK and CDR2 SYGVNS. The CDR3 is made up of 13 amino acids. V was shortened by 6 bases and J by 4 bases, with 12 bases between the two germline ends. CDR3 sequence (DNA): TGTGCCAGCAGCAGGGGGGGGCGAGAGACCCAGTACTTC. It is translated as CASSRGGRETQYF.

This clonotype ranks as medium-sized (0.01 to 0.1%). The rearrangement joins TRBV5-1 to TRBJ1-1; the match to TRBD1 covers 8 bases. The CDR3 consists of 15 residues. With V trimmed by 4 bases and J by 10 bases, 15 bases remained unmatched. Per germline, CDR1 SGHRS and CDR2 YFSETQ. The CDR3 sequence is CASSPELTGDDGAFF. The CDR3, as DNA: TGCGCCAGCAGCCCCGAGTTGACAGGGGACGATGGAGCTTTCTTT.

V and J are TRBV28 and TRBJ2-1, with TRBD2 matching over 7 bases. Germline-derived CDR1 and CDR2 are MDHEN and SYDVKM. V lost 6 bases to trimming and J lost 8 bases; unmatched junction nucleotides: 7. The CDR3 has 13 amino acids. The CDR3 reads CASRTGGRDEQFF. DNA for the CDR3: TGTGCCAGCAGAACGGGAGGACGGGATGAGCAGTTCTTC.

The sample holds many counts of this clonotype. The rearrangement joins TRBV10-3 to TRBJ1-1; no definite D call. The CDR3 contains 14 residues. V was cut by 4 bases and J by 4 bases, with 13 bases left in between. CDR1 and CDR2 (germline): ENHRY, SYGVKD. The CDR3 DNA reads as TGTGCCATCAGTGCGAATGGGGAAATCACTGAAGCTTTCTTT. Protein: CAISANGEITEAFF.

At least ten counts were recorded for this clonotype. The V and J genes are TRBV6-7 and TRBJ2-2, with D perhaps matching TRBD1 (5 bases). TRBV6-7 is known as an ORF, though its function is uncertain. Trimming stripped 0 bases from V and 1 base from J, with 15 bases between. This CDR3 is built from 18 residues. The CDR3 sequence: CASSYSKFETVNTGELFF. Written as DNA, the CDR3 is TGTGCCAGCAGTTACTCGAAGTTCGAGACAGTGAACACCGGGGAGCTGTTTTTT.

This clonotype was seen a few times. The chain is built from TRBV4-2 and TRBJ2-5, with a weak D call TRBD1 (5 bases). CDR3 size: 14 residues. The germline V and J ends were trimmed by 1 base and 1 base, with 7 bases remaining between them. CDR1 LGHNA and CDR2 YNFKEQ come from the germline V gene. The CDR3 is CASSQGQIQETQYF. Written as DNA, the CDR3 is TGTGCCAGCAGCCAAGGACAGATCCAAGAGACCCAGTACTTC.

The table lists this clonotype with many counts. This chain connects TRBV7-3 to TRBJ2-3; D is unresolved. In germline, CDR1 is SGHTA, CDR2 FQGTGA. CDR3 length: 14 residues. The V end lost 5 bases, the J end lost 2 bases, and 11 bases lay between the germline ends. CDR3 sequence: CASSPSSNTDTQYF. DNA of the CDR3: TGTGCCAGCAGCCCCTCTTCAAACACAGATACGCAGTATTTT.